This is a list of T cell receptor beta chains from one sample in a study of T cells after yellow fever vaccination. TCRdb fed the 5' RACE reads into MiXCR, producing one record per CDR3 protein. The sample lists hundreds of thousands of distinct CDR3 sequences; 12% were seen once. Sequenced material: PBMCs, taken on the day of the yellow fever booster vaccination. These receptors all come from a young man who received the YFV17D yellow fever vaccine. The CDR3 runs from the conserved cysteine through the conserved F or W. The order of the fields is J gene, clone size, D gene, V gene, CDR3 DNA, CDR3 protein. The D gene is left open where the match is weak. Size is omitted from some rows. Given values are once, few, many or a class for expanded clones.

TRBJ1-2	few	NA	TRBV7-2	TGTGCCAGCAGCTCCGCTTATAACTATGGCTACACCTTC	CASSSAYNYGYTF
TRBJ2-3	few	TRBD2	TRBV2	TGTGCCACTTGGACTAGCGGAACTAGCACAGATACGCAGTATTTT	CATWTSGTSTDTQYF
TRBJ2-2	NA	TRBD2	TRBV6-1	TGTGCCAGCAGTGTCCACCGCCCCGGGACTAGCGGGATTGTGGGTGCCGGGGAGCTGTTTTTT	CASSVHRPGTSGIVGAGELFF
TRBJ2-1	NA	NA	TRBV7-2	TGTGCCAGCAGCTTACGCCCGGGATACAATGAGCAGTTCTTC	CASSLRPGYNEQFF
TRBJ1-3	NA	NA	TRBV7-2	TGTGCCAGCAGCCCCGCCAGCGGAAACACCATATATTTT	CASSPASGNTIYF
TRBJ2-1	few	NA	TRBV28	TGTGCCAGCAGTTCGTCCGGACCCGGCTACAATGAGCAGTTCTTC	CASSSSGPGYNEQFF
TRBJ2-5	NA	NA	TRBV15	TGTGCCACCAGCAGAGTAGGGGGTCGCGAGACCCAGTACTTC	CATSRVGGRETQYF
TRBJ2-5	NA	NA	TRBV20-1	TGCAGTGCTGGACCAGTAGTAGGAGGGACCCAGTACTTC	CSAGPVVGGTQYF
TRBJ2-7	NA	TRBD1	TRBV5-1	TGCGCCAGCAGCCGAGGACAGGGGAGGGTCTACGAGCAGTACTTC	CASSRGQGRVYEQYF
TRBJ2-3	few	TRBD2	TRBV25-1	TGTGCCAGCAGTGACGGTGAGCGGGGTTTTGGCACAGATACGCAGTATTTT	CASSDGERGFGTDTQYF
TRBJ1-5	few	NA	TRBV6-2/TRBV6-3	TGTGCCAGCAAGGACCTACGCAATCAGCCCCAGCATTTT	CASKDLRNQPQHF
TRBJ2-5	few	NA	TRBV24-1	TGTGCCACCAGTAAGGGACGCCAGCAAGAGACCCAGTACTTC	CATSKGRQQETQYF
TRBJ1-6	NA	TRBD1	TRBV28	TGTGCCAGCAGTCCACCAGACAGGGGAGTCTCACCCCTCCACTTT	CASSPPDRGVSPLHF
TRBJ2-1	few	NA	TRBV3-1	TGTGCCAGCAGCCAAACCATCGATGAGCAGTTCTTC	CASSQTIDEQFF
TRBJ2-4	NA	NA	TRBV20-1	TGCTGTGCTCCGGTACCCACCATAGGAAGGGAAAACATTCAGTACTTC	CCAPVPTIGRENIQYF